The clone carrying this T cell receptor (beta chain) has only a few counts. The antigen is not known. The sample originates from a study of graft-versus-host responses after intestinal transplantation. About the study: The whole recipient group had anti-thymocyte globulin induction followed by tacrolimus and steroids for two to three years.

The data were produced by immunoSEQ multiplex PCR, yet TCRdb's version contains in-frame clones alone and is incomplete. This sample carries roughly 97,000 clones, about 90% of them seen once, and the ten largest clones take more than 0.8%. Study-wide findings and caveats: GvH clones appeared in recipient marrow, some first in ileum or blood.

The CDR3 is 15 amino acids. Germline lookup yields CDR1 MGHRA and CDR2 YSYEKL. V lost 4 bases, J lost 0 bases, and 13 bases lay in between. This specimen was unstimulated CD4+ T cells sorted from spleen or lymph node cells, taken before intestinal transplant. This clonotype originated in a human donor who received an intestinal transplant. The chain uses TRBV4-1 and TRBJ2-7; D not resolved. Here the CDR3 DNA reads TGCGCCAGCAGCCGACCCGGGTCTCGCTCCTACGAGCAGTACTTC. The encoded protein is CASSRPGSRSYEQYF.